This T cell receptor beta chain was found in a study of T-cell reconstitution after alpha-beta-depleted transplantation in children. Study results and limitations: Elevated TCRbeta diversity at day 60 was traced, in some patients, to surviving recipient T cells and thymic progenitors. After one year, T-cell counts and TCRbeta diversity mostly came from new T cells. The origin of alpha-beta T cells about two months after transplant was reportedly several hundred expanded graft clones.

Unique molecular identifiers were incorporated when the TCRbeta library was constructed. TCRdb recomputed calls from the PCR reads with MiXCR, one row per CDR3 protein. The sample contains hundreds of thousands of distinct CDR3 sequences, 23% of which appear only once. The CDR3 runs 16 residues. Germline V gives CDR1 MDHEN, CDR2 SYDVKM. V shed 7 bases and J shed 0 bases, with 18 bases lying between them. This clonotype was seen ten or more times. Its antigen is not known. The sequenced sample was PBMCs, mostly from graft donor cells, obtained 360 days after TCRalphabeta/CD19-depleted stem cell transplant. V gene TRBV28 combines with J gene TRBJ1-1, with D tentatively TRBD1 (6 bases). The receptor's source is a boy under two years old who had a stem cell transplant for acute myeloid leukemia, so the T cells may come from the graft donor. DNA of the CDR3: TGTGCCAGCATAACCAAGGGGGGCCGAATGAACACTGAAGCTTTCTTT. This sequence encodes CASITKGGRMNTEAFF.